The next 8 T cell receptor beta chains were all read from a single sample in a study of blood T cell repertoires in COVID-19. Clones were sequenced by immunoSEQ multiplex PCR, and TCRdb holds only the in-frame ones, with some missing. The table shows 200,000 to 250,000 clones, with approximately 83% occurring only once. Source material: peripheral blood. The receptors stem from a man aged 80 or over with acute or convalescent COVID-19.

The CDR3 bases are TGCGCCAGCAGCTTGCCTCAGGGGGCAAACACTGAAGCTTTCTTT. Translation gives CASSLPQGANTEAFF. The chain couples TRBV5-1 to TRBJ1-1; 8 bases match TRBD1. V shed 1 base, J shed 2 bases, and the junction held 4 bases outside the gene matches. The CDR3 covers 15 residues. The V gene's germline CDR1 is SGHRS and CDR2 YFSETQ.

The chain carries TRBV7-2 and TRBJ1-2, with D uncertain. This CDR3 is 13 amino acids long. V was shortened by 0 bases and J by 5 bases, with 7 bases between the two germline ends. Germline assignment: CDR1 SGHTA and CDR2 FQGNSA. Written as DNA, the CDR3 is TGTGCCAGCAGCTTAGCGTCGGAGTATGGCTACACCTTC. This translates into CASSLASEYGYTF.

This sequence joins TRBV20-1 and TRBJ2-7; 13 positions match TRBD2. CDR3 length equals 15 residues. The V gene's germline CDR1 is DFQATT and CDR2 SNEGSKA (reference sequence). After removal of 3 bases from V and 2 bases from J, the junction contained 4 bases not matched to a gene. CDR3 loop: CSASTSGRAPYEQYF. Written as DNA, the CDR3 is TGCAGTGCTAGTACTAGCGGGAGGGCCCCCTACGAGCAGTACTTC.

The V call is TRBV25-1, the J call TRBJ1-5; the D is unclear. Germline V lookup: CDR1 MGHDK, CDR2 SYGVNS. Trimming took off 1 base at V and 7 bases at J, with 11 bases between the two ends. The CDR3 is made up of 14 amino acids. The CDR3 bases are TGTGCCAGCAGTGAATCCGGATTTAGCCAGCCCCAGCATTTT. This encodes CASSESGFSQPQHF.

CDR3 nucleotide sequence: TGTGCCAGCAGCTTCAGGGAATCACCCCTCCACTTT. It encodes CASSFRESPLHF. This sequence joins TRBV7-9 and TRBJ1-6, with a possible D match to TRBD1 (5 bases). CDR3 length: 12 residues. With 3 bases removed from V and 10 bases from J, the gap between germline ends came to 7 bases. The germline V gene has CDR1 SEHNR and CDR2 FQNEAQ (reference sequence).

The chain combines TRBV11-2 with TRBJ2-5; TRBD1 aligns across 12 bases. The V gene end was trimmed by 5 bases and the J gene end by 5 bases; junction bases not matched to a gene: 12. The germline V gene has CDR1 SGHAT and CDR2 FQNNGV. This CDR3 is built from 17 residues. The CDR3 region has the DNA TGTGCCAGCAGCCCTCACCGGGACAGGGGGCTCGGGGAGACCCAGTACTTC. Its translation is CASSPHRDRGLGETQYF.

The chain uses TRBV6-6 and TRBJ1-1, with no clear D. Between the trimmed V and J ends, which lost 0 bases and 4 bases, there was a span of 9 bases. CDR3 length: 14 amino acids. Germline CDR1 and CDR2: MNHNY and SVGAGI (reference sequence). The CDR3 nucleotides are TGTGCCAGCAGTTACTCTGAAGTGAGCACTGAAGCTTTCTTT. Its protein is CASSYSEVSTEAFF.

This CDR3 is CATSDPQRRRGEQFF. In DNA, the CDR3 is TGTGCCACCAGTGATCCCCAGAGGAGGAGGGGAGAGCAGTTCTTC. This rearrangement joins TRBV24-1 to TRBJ2-1, with a possible D match to TRBD2 (6 bases). The length of the CDR3 is 15 residues. The V end was cut by 3 bases, the J end by 10 bases, with 18 bases between. The germline CDR1 and CDR2 sequences are KGHDR and SFDVKD.